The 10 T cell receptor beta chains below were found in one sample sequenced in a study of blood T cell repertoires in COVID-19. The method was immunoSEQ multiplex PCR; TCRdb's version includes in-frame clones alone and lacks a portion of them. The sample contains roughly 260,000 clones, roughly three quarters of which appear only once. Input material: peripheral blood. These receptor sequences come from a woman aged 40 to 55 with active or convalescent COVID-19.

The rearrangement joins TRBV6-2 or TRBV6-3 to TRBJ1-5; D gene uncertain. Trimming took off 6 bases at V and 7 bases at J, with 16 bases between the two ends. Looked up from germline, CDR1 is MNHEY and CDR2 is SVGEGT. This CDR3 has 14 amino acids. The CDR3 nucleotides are TGTGCCAGCAGCCTTGCCAGCAGGATCCAGCCCCAGCATTTT. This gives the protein CASSLASRIQPQHF.

The DNA for the CDR3 is TGTGCCAGCGCGGGACAGACGACCGGAAACACCATATATTTT. This codes for CASAGQTTGNTIYF. The chain links TRBV25-1 to TRBJ1-3, with 7 bases that match TRBD1. The germline V gene encodes CDR1 MGHDK and CDR2 SYGVNS. Trimming removed 8 bases from V and 4 bases from J; junction bases left unmatched: 8. This CDR3 is 14 amino acids long.

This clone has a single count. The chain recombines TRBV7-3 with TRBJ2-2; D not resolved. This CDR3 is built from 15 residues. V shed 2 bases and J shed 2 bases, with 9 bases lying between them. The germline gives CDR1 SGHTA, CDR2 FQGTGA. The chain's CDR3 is CASSLGTTNTGELFF. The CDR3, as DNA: TGTGCCAGCAGCTTAGGCACAACAAACACCGGGGAGCTGTTTTTT.

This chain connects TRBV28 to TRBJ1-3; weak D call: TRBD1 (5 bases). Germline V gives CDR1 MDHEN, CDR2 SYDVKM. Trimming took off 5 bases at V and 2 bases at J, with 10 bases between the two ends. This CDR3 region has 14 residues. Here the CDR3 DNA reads TGTGCCAGCAGTCCGGCAGGGCCTGGAAACACCATATATTTT. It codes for CASSPAGPGNTIYF.

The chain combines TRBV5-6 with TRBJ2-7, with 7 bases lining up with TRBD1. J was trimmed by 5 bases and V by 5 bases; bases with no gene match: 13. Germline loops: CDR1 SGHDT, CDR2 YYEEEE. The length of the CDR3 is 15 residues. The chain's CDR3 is CASSPIPGQANEQYV. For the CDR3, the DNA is TGTGCCAGCAGTCCCATCCCCGGACAGGCCAACGAGCAGTACGTC.

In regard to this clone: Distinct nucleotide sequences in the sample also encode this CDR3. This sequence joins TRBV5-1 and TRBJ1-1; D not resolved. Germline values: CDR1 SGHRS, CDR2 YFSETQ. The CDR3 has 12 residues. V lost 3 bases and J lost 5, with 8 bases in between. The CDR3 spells CASSSGGTEAFF. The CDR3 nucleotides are TGCGCCAGCAGCTCAGGTGGTACTGAAGCTTTCTTT.

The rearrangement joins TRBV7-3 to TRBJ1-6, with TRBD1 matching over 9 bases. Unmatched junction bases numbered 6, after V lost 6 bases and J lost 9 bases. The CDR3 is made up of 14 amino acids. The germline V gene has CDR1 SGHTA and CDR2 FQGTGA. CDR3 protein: CASSSTGGSSPLHF. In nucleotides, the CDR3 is TGTGCCAGCAGTTCAACAGGGGGCTCTTCACCCCTCCACTTT.

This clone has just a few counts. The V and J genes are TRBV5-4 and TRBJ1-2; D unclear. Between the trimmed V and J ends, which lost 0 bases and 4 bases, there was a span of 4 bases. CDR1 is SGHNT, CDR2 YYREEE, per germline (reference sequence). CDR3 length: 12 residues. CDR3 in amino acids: CASSLDGYGYTF. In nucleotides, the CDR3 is TGTGCCAGCAGCTTGGACGGCTATGGCTACACCTTC.

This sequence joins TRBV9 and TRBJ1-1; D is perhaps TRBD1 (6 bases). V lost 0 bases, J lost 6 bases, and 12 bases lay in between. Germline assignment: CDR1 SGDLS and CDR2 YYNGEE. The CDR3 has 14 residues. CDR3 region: CASSVVGAGAEAFF. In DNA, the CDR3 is TGTGCCAGCAGCGTAGTGGGGGCGGGGGCTGAAGCTTTCTTT.

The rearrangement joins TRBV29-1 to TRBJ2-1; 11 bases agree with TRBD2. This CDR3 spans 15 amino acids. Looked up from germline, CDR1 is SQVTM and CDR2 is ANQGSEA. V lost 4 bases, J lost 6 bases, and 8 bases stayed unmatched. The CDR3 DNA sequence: TGCAGCGTTGGAGAACTAGCGGGGGATTTCAATGAGCAGTTCTTC. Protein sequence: CSVGELAGDFNEQFF.